This T cell receptor beta chain stems from a study of cytomegalovirus exposure and HLA in healthy donors. Whole-study results and caveats: Among CMV-associated TCR beta chains, most appeared HLA-restricted in a later analysis. An analysis was carried out later, and it reportedly showed fewer N-insertions in an Asian-associated ancestry cluster than the roughly 670-donor mean. A later analysis, which compared TCR beta chains of equal frequency, found the HLA-associated ones more clonally expanded. In vitro checks showed that a few CMV-associated chains really do target CMV antigens.

Use of 60 Vbeta and 13 Jbeta primers characterized the PCR. Profiling relied on immunoSEQ multiplex PCR, and the TCRdb table lists in-frame clones only, not all of them. The table gives about 99,000 clones; the top ten clones make up about 3% of it. V was shortened by 1 base and J by 2 bases, with 10 bases between the two germline ends. The CDR3 contains 15 residues. CDR1 is SGHTA and CDR2 is FQGNSA in the germline V gene. On this clone: What it binds is not known.

The sample consisted of PBMCs. This TCR was sampled from a man aged 40-50 years in good health and CMV-seronegative. The chain joins TRBV7-2 to TRBJ2-3; D is uncertain. CDR3 coding DNA: TGTGCCAGCAGCTTAGTGGCGGAGCACACAGATACGCAGTATTTT. This translates into CASSLVAEHTDTQYF.